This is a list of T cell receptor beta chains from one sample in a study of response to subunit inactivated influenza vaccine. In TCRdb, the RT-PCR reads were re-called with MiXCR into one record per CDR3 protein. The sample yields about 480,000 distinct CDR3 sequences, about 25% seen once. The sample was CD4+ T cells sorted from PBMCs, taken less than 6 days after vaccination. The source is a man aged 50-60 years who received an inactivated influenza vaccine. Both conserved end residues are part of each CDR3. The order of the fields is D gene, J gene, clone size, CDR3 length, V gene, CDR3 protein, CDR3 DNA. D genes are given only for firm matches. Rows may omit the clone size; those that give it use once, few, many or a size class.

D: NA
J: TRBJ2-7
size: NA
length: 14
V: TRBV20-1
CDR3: CSARVTRGLYEQYF
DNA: TGCAGTGCTAGAGTCACCAGGGGTCTCTACGAGCAGTACTTC

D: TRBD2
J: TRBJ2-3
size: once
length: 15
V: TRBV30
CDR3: CAWSVLGRASDTQYF
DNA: TGTGCCTGGAGTGTACTCGGGAGGGCCTCTGATACGCAGTATTTT

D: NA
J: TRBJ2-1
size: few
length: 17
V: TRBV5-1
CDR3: CASSSLGDAGPPNEQFF
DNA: TGCGCCAGCAGCTCCCTGGGTGACGCTGGGCCTCCCAATGAGCAGTTCTTC

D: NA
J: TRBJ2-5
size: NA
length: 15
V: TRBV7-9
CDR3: CASSFVGFLSETQYF
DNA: TGTGCCAGCAGCTTTGTTGGATTTCTGTCGGAGACCCAGTACTTC

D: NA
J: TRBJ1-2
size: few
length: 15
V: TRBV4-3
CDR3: CASSQDLGSSRGYTF
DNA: TGCGCCAGCAGCCAAGATCTTGGCTCTTCCCGGGGCTACACCTTC

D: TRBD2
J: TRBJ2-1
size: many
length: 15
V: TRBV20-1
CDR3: CSARSGTTFYNEQFF
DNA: TGCAGTGCTCGGTCCGGGACTACCTTTTACAATGAGCAGTTCTTC

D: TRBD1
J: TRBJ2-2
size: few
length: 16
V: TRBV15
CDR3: CATSRETGSNTGELFF
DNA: TGTGCCACCAGCAGGGAGACAGGGTCGAACACCGGGGAGCTGTTTTTT

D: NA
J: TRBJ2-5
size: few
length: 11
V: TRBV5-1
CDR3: CASAGQETQYF
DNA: TGCGCCAGCGCTGGTCAAGAGACCCAGTACTTC

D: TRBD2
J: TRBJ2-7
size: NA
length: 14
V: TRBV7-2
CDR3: CASSSSGSRYEQYF
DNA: TGTGCCAGCAGCTCTAGCGGGAGTCGGTACGAGCAGTACTTC

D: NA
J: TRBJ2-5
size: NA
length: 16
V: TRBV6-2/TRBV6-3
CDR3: CASNSQPWRGEQTQYF
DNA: TGTGCCAGCAATAGTCAACCCTGGCGGGGCGAACAGACCCAGTACTTC

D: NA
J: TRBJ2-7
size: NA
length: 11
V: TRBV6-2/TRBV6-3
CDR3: CASRGWDEQYF
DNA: TGTGCCAGCAGAGGGTGGGACGAGCAGTACTTC

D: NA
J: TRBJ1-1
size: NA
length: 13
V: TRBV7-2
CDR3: CASSGLRATEAFF
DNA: TGTGCCAGCAGCGGCCTTCGGGCTACTGAAGCTTTCTTT

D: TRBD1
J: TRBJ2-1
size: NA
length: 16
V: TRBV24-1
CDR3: CATSDTPGQGYSEQFF
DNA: TGTGCCACCAGTGACACTCCGGGACAGGGTTATAGTGAGCAGTTCTTC

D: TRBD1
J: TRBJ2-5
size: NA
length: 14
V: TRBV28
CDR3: CASSPWTGRETQYF
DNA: TGTGCCAGCAGTCCATGGACAGGGAGAGAGACCCAGTACTTC

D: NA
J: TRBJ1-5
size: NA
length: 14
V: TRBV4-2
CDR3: CASSQEKGSQPQHF
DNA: TGTGCCAGCAGCCAAGAAAAGGGATCCCAGCCCCAGCATTTT

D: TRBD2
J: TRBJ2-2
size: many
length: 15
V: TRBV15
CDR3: CATSSGTRHTGELFF
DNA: TGTGCCACCAGCTCCGGGACTAGGCACACCGGGGAGCTGTTTTTT

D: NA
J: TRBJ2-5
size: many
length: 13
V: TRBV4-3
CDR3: CASSPNWGETQYF
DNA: TGCGCCAGCAGCCCCAACTGGGGGGAGACCCAGTACTTC

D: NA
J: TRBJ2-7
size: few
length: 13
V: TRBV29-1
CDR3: CSVGQGNSYEQYF
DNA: TGCAGCGTTGGGCAGGGGAATAGCTACGAGCAGTACTTC

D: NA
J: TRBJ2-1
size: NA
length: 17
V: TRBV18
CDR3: CASSPVSLRSSYNEQFF
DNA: TGTGCCAGCTCACCCGTGAGTTTGAGGAGCTCCTACAATGAGCAGTTCTTC

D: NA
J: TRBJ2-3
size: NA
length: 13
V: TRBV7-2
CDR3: CACSPQTRDTQYF
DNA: TGTGCCTGCAGTCCGCAGACCAGGGATACGCAGTATTTT

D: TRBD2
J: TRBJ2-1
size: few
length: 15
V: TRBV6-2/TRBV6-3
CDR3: CASSQGLADYNEQFF
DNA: TGTGCCAGCAGTCAAGGACTAGCGGATTACAATGAGCAGTTCTTC

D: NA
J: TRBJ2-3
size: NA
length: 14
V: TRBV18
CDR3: CASSPQSDTDTQYF
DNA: TGTGCCAGCTCACCACAGTCAGACACAGATACGCAGTATTTT